This is a list of T cell receptor beta chains from one sample in a study of shared clonotypes between healthy human individuals. Here immunoSEQ multiplex PCR was the method, and the copy in TCRdb shows in-frame clones only, minus some. The table records roughly 2.4 million clones, approximately 96% of them present only once. The sequencing sample was made of naive CD4+ T cells sorted from blood. The receptors derive from a man aged 18-30 years in good health. CDR3s include the opening cysteine and the closing phenylalanine or tryptophan. Each record gives: clone size, J gene, V gene, D gene, CDR3 DNA, CDR3 protein. D genes are given only for firm matches. Size values are once, few and many counts, or a class for expanded clones, and some rows have none.

clone_size: NA; j_call: TRBJ1-6; v_call: TRBV4-2; d_call: NA; cdr3_nt: TGTGCCAGCAGCCAAGATAGAGACAGCTCCTATAATTCACCCCTCCACTTT; cdr3_aa: CASSQDRDSSYNSPLHF
clone_size: NA; j_call: TRBJ1-4; v_call: TRBV5-1; d_call: NA; cdr3_nt: TGCGCCAGCAGCTTGGAGTTTGAAAAACTGTTTTTT; cdr3_aa: CASSLEFEKLFF
clone_size: NA; j_call: TRBJ2-5; v_call: TRBV10-3; d_call: NA; cdr3_nt: TGTGCCATCAGTGCTGGGATTATCAGACGGACCCAGTACTTC; cdr3_aa: CAISAGIIRRTQYF
clone_size: NA; j_call: TRBJ2-1; v_call: TRBV19; d_call: TRBD2; cdr3_nt: TGTGCCAGTAGTATAAGGCGGACTAGCCGCATCGATGAGCAGTTCTTC; cdr3_aa: CASSIRRTSRIDEQFF
clone_size: NA; j_call: TRBJ2-1; v_call: TRBV6-5; d_call: NA; cdr3_nt: TGTGCCAGCGCTGTGGGAGTTTATTACAATGAGCAGTTCTTC; cdr3_aa: CASAVGVYYNEQFF
clone_size: NA; j_call: TRBJ2-1; v_call: TRBV10-1; d_call: TRBD2; cdr3_nt: TGCGCCAGCAGTGCCACGAAAGGACTAGCGGGTAACAATGAGCAGTTCTTC; cdr3_aa: CASSATKGLAGNNEQFF
clone_size: once; j_call: TRBJ2-5; v_call: TRBV5-4; d_call: NA; cdr3_nt: TGTGCCAGCAGCTTAGGACAAAACCAAGAGACCCAGTACTTC; cdr3_aa: CASSLGQNQETQYF
clone_size: NA; j_call: TRBJ2-7; v_call: TRBV11-2; d_call: NA; cdr3_nt: TGTGCCAGCACGCTTAGAAGGGCCGGTGACCCCAGCGAGCAGTACTTC; cdr3_aa: CASTLRRAGDPSEQYF
clone_size: NA; j_call: TRBJ1-3; v_call: TRBV6-4; d_call: NA; cdr3_nt: TGTGCCAGCAGTGAATCTCCTGGAAACACCATATATTTT; cdr3_aa: CASSESPGNTIYF
clone_size: NA; j_call: TRBJ1-1; v_call: TRBV29-1; d_call: NA; cdr3_nt: TGCAGCGTCTCTAGAGCTGAAGCTTTCTTT; cdr3_aa: CSVSRAEAFF
clone_size: NA; j_call: TRBJ2-2; v_call: TRBV9; d_call: NA; cdr3_nt: TGTGCCAGCAGCGTGTACGGGACTCCGAACACCGGGGAGCTGTTTTTT; cdr3_aa: CASSVYGTPNTGELFF
clone_size: NA; j_call: TRBJ2-7; v_call: TRBV6-1; d_call: NA; cdr3_nt: TGTGCCAGCGAGGGGGGGGCCAAGTCCTACGAGCAGTACTTC; cdr3_aa: CASEGGAKSYEQYF
clone_size: NA; j_call: TRBJ1-2; v_call: TRBV6-6; d_call: NA; cdr3_nt: TGTGCCAGCAGTTACTCAAGCCAGGATGGCTACACCTTC; cdr3_aa: CASSYSSQDGYTF
clone_size: NA; j_call: TRBJ2-2; v_call: TRBV30; d_call: NA; cdr3_nt: TGTGCCTGGAGTAGGGGTCCGCCGAACACCGGGGAGCTGTTTTTT; cdr3_aa: CAWSRGPPNTGELFF
clone_size: NA; j_call: TRBJ2-5; v_call: TRBV23-1; d_call: NA; cdr3_nt: TGCGCCAGCAGTCAGACAGGCCAAGAGACCCAGTACTTC; cdr3_aa: CASSQTGQETQYF
clone_size: NA; j_call: TRBJ1-2; v_call: TRBV18; d_call: NA; cdr3_nt: TGTGCCAGCTCACCACTTTCAGCCGGACACCGCTATGGCTACACCTTC; cdr3_aa: CASSPLSAGHRYGYTF
clone_size: NA; j_call: TRBJ2-1; v_call: TRBV2; d_call: TRBD1; cdr3_nt: TGTGCCAGCAGTGGCCGATACTATGGACAGGGAACCAATGAGCAGTTCTTC; cdr3_aa: CASSGRYYGQGTNEQFF
clone_size: NA; j_call: TRBJ1-3; v_call: TRBV10-1; d_call: NA; cdr3_nt: TGCGCCAGCAAAACCTCAGGGAAAGCTTGCGGAAACACCATATATTTT; cdr3_aa: CASKTSGKACGNTIYF
clone_size: NA; j_call: TRBJ1-6; v_call: TRBV5-1; d_call: NA; cdr3_nt: TGCGCCAGCAGCTCCTCCCGGGCAGGGCTTGATTCACCCCTCCACTTT; cdr3_aa: CASSSSRAGLDSPLHF
clone_size: NA; j_call: TRBJ2-7; v_call: TRBV7-2; d_call: TRBD1; cdr3_nt: TGTGCCAGCAGCTACGGGACAGCGACCTACGAGCAGTACTTC; cdr3_aa: CASSYGTATYEQYF
clone_size: NA; j_call: TRBJ1-6; v_call: TRBV19; d_call: TRBD1; cdr3_nt: TGTGCCAGTAGTACAGGACAGGGACCGGCGAATTCACCCCTCCACTTT; cdr3_aa: CASSTGQGPANSPLHF
clone_size: NA; j_call: TRBJ2-7; v_call: TRBV6-5; d_call: NA; cdr3_nt: TGTGCCAGTCTACAGGGCGGCGAGCAGTACTTC; cdr3_aa: CASLQGGEQYF
clone_size: NA; j_call: TRBJ2-3; v_call: TRBV5-4; d_call: NA; cdr3_nt: TGTGCCAGCAGCCCCTCGACTACCTTCACAGATACGCAGTATTTT; cdr3_aa: CASSPSTTFTDTQYF
clone_size: NA; j_call: TRBJ2-3; v_call: TRBV11-2; d_call: TRBD2; cdr3_nt: TGTGCCAGCAGCCTAGCGGGGACCACAGATACGCAGTATTTT; cdr3_aa: CASSLAGTTDTQYF
clone_size: NA; j_call: TRBJ1-3; v_call: TRBV7-9; d_call: NA; cdr3_nt: TGTGCCAGCAGCTTAGCGGGATCCCGGGCCATATATTTT; cdr3_aa: CASSLAGSRAIYF
clone_size: NA; j_call: TRBJ2-7; v_call: TRBV18; d_call: TRBD1; cdr3_nt: TGTGCCAGCTCACCACCGGGGACAGGGCGCGAGCAGTACTTC; cdr3_aa: CASSPPGTGREQYF